A selection of T cell receptor beta chains follows, all from one sample in a study of blood T cell repertoires in COVID-19. TCRdb's table, derived via immunoSEQ multiplex PCR, lists solely in-frame clones and lacks some. The table has under 200,000 clones, roughly 80% seen once. The specimen was peripheral blood. Receptors were obtained from a man aged 55 to 69 with acute or convalescent COVID-19. The CDR3 runs from the conserved cysteine through the conserved F or W. The order of the fields is J gene, clone size, D gene, V gene, CDR3 DNA, CDR3 protein. A D gene is named only where the DNA matches it firmly. Size values are once, few and many counts, or a class for expanded clones, and some rows have none.

J: TRBJ1-1
size: once
D: NA
V: TRBV7-2
DNA: TGTGCCAGCAGCTTACAGGGAGGGGGTGAAGCTTTCTTT
CDR3: CASSLQGGGEAFF

J: TRBJ2-3
size: few
D: TRBD2
V: TRBV28
DNA: TGTGCCAGCAGGAAAGGACTAGCGGGAGTTCGGGATACGCAGTATTTT
CDR3: CASRKGLAGVRDTQYF

J: TRBJ1-4
size: NA
D: NA
V: TRBV25-1
DNA: TGTGCCAGCAGTGACCCTCCCAGGGGAAAACTGTTTTTT
CDR3: CASSDPPRGKLFF

J: TRBJ1-1
size: NA
D: NA
V: TRBV6-5
DNA: TGTGCCGGCAAGAGCAGGGAGGAGAGCACTGAAGCTTTCTTT
CDR3: CAGKSREESTEAFF

J: TRBJ1-5
size: NA
D: NA
V: TRBV24-1
DNA: TGTGCCACCAGTGCACGACAGGATAGCAATCAGCCCCAGCATTTT
CDR3: CATSARQDSNQPQHF

J: TRBJ1-6
size: NA
D: TRBD1
V: TRBV9
DNA: TGTGCCAGCAGCGTAGCCAGGGGGATGGGTTCACCCCTCCACTTT
CDR3: CASSVARGMGSPLHF

J: TRBJ2-3
size: NA
D: NA
V: TRBV7-9
DNA: TGTGCCAGCAGCTTAATAGAGGGCCCGTCGGATACGCAGTATTTT
CDR3: CASSLIEGPSDTQYF

J: TRBJ2-3
size: NA
D: TRBD2
V: TRBV5-6
DNA: TGTGCCAGCAGCGGACGGGGACTAGCGGGGTTTGGCACAGATACGCAGTATTTT
CDR3: CASSGRGLAGFGTDTQYF

J: TRBJ1-4
size: once
D: NA
V: TRBV6-1
DNA: TGTGCCAGCAGTGAAGCGCTGGCAGCAACTAATGAAAAACTGTTTTTT
CDR3: CASSEALAATNEKLFF

J: TRBJ2-1
size: once
D: NA
V: TRBV5-1
DNA: TGCGCCAGCAGCTTGGAAGCCTCCTACAATGAGCAGTTCTTC
CDR3: CASSLEASYNEQFF

J: TRBJ1-2
size: NA
D: TRBD1
V: TRBV4-1
DNA: TGCGCCAGCAGCCAAGCTCCGGGGACAGATATCTATGGCTACACCTTC
CDR3: CASSQAPGTDIYGYTF

J: TRBJ1-4
size: NA
D: TRBD1
V: TRBV9
DNA: TGTGCCAGCAGCGTCCGGGACAGGGGAGAAAAACTGTTTTTT
CDR3: CASSVRDRGEKLFF

J: TRBJ2-7
size: NA
D: NA
V: TRBV6-2/TRBV6-3
DNA: TGTGCCAGCAGTTACTTTGACAGGCCATACGAGCAGTACTTC
CDR3: CASSYFDRPYEQYF

J: TRBJ1-4
size: NA
D: NA
V: TRBV5-1
DNA: TGCGCCAGCAGCTTGGAACGCGCAGGGGCGCATGAAAAACTGTTTTTT
CDR3: CASSLERAGAHEKLFF

J: TRBJ1-1
size: NA
D: NA
V: TRBV6-5
DNA: TGTGCCAGCAGATTCAGGGTCTCGAACACTGAAGCTTTCTTT
CDR3: CASRFRVSNTEAFF

J: TRBJ1-5
size: once
D: NA
V: TRBV4-2
DNA: TGTGCCAGCAGCCCTGACAGGACCTCAGGGCAGCCCCAGCATTTT
CDR3: CASSPDRTSGQPQHF

J: TRBJ1-2
size: NA
D: NA
V: TRBV5-5
DNA: TGTGCCAGCAGCCCGACCGGACAACCGAACTATGGCTACACCTTC
CDR3: CASSPTGQPNYGYTF

J: TRBJ1-5
size: once
D: NA
V: TRBV6-5
DNA: TGTGCCAGCAGTTCCTCTTTTGGGACAAACTATCAGCCCCAGCATTTT
CDR3: CASSSSFGTNYQPQHF

J: TRBJ2-3
size: NA
D: TRBD2
V: TRBV3-1/TRBV3-2
DNA: TGTGCCAGCAGCCCCCGGGCGGGGGGGGCTAAAGATACGCAGTATTTT
CDR3: CASSPRAGGAKDTQYF

J: TRBJ2-7
size: NA
D: NA
V: TRBV10-2
DNA: TGCGCCAGCACAGATACCTACGAGCAGTACTTC
CDR3: CASTDTYEQYF

J: TRBJ1-4
size: NA
D: NA
V: TRBV4-1
DNA: TGCGCCAGCAGCCAATACAGGGCAACTAATGAAAAACTGTTTTTT
CDR3: CASSQYRATNEKLFF

J: TRBJ2-1
size: NA
D: NA
V: TRBV5-6
DNA: TGTGCCAGCAGCTACACCAATGAGCAGTTCTTC
CDR3: CASSYTNEQFF

J: TRBJ1-2
size: NA
D: NA
V: TRBV10-3
DNA: TGTGCCATCAGTGAGTCGGCAGGGTTAGGGTATGGCTACACCTTC
CDR3: CAISESAGLGYGYTF

J: TRBJ2-7
size: NA
D: NA
V: TRBV10-1
DNA: TGCGCCAGCAGTGAGGGCCACGAGCAGTACTTC
CDR3: CASSEGHEQYF

J: TRBJ1-6
size: NA
D: NA
V: TRBV7-3
DNA: TGTGCCAGCAGCTTGCGACAGAATGGGTCACCCCTCCACTTT
CDR3: CASSLRQNGSPLHF

J: TRBJ2-3
size: NA
D: NA
V: TRBV27
DNA: TGTGCCAGCAGTCTCGCGCAGGTTAGCACAGATACGCAGTATTTT
CDR3: CASSLAQVSTDTQYF

J: TRBJ2-3
size: NA
D: TRBD2
V: TRBV19
DNA: TGTGCCAGTAGTATTCTAGCGGGAGGTCCAGATACGCAGTATTTT
CDR3: CASSILAGGPDTQYF

J: TRBJ2-6
size: NA
D: NA
V: TRBV7-2
DNA: TGTGCCAGCAGCCCTCAGGGTGGTGGGGCCAACGTCCTGACTTTC
CDR3: CASSPQGGGANVLTF

J: TRBJ1-2
size: NA
D: NA
V: TRBV14
DNA: TGTGCCAGCAGCCAAGGTCTGAGTAACTATGGCTACACCTTC
CDR3: CASSQGLSNYGYTF

J: TRBJ2-3
size: NA
D: NA
V: TRBV4-1
DNA: TGCGCCAGCAGCCAAGGGGTAGCCGCGTTTTCCACAGATACGCAGTATTTT
CDR3: CASSQGVAAFSTDTQYF

J: TRBJ2-7
size: NA
D: TRBD1
V: TRBV7-2
DNA: TGTGCCAGCAGCGTTGGGACAGCCTCCTACGAGCAGTACTTC
CDR3: CASSVGTASYEQYF

J: TRBJ2-7
size: NA
D: TRBD2
V: TRBV5-6
DNA: TGTGCCAGCAGCTTTGGGACTAGCGGGATTTACGAGCAGTACTTC
CDR3: CASSFGTSGIYEQYF

J: TRBJ2-2
size: NA
D: TRBD1
V: TRBV25-1
DNA: TGTGCCAGCAGTCCAGTCGACAGGGCTAGGGGGGAGCTGTTTTTT
CDR3: CASSPVDRARGELFF

J: TRBJ2-7
size: NA
D: TRBD2
V: TRBV12-3/TRBV12-4
DNA: TGTGCCAGCCGGGGGGGCTACGAGCAGTACTTC
CDR3: CASRGGYEQYF

J: TRBJ2-7
size: NA
D: TRBD2
V: TRBV6-5
DNA: TGTGCCAGCGGAATAGCGGGGGGTCTCTACGAGCAGTACTTC
CDR3: CASGIAGGLYEQYF

J: TRBJ2-2
size: NA
D: TRBD1
V: TRBV7-3
DNA: TGTGCCAGCAGCTTCGTGGGTGGGACAGGGGGCTTTACCGGGGAGCTGTTTTTT
CDR3: CASSFVGGTGGFTGELFF

J: TRBJ1-5
size: NA
D: TRBD1
V: TRBV7-2
DNA: TGTGCCAGCAGCCCCTGGACAGGGGGTGGTCGGGCCCAGCATTTT
CDR3: CASSPWTGGGRAQHF

J: TRBJ1-2
size: NA
D: TRBD1
V: TRBV11-2
DNA: TGTGCCAGCAGCTCGTACGACAGGGGGGACTATGGCTACACCTTC
CDR3: CASSSYDRGDYGYTF

J: TRBJ1-6
size: once
D: TRBD1
V: TRBV19
DNA: TGTGCCAGTAGTATAGAGCTGAACAGGGGGCCACCCCTCCACTTT
CDR3: CASSIELNRGPPLHF

J: TRBJ1-2
size: few
D: TRBD1
V: TRBV2
DNA: TGTGCCAGCAGTGAGGGGACAGCCTTCTATGGCTACACCTTC
CDR3: CASSEGTAFYGYTF

J: TRBJ1-1
size: few
D: NA
V: TRBV9
DNA: TGTGCCAGCAGCGAAACGCGGGGCACTGAAGCTTTCTTT
CDR3: CASSETRGTEAFF

J: TRBJ2-3
size: once
D: TRBD1
V: TRBV13
DNA: TGTGCCAGCAGTTCCTCAGGGGGCAGTCCCCCTGGGTGGTATTTT
CDR3: CASSSSGGSPPGWYF

J: TRBJ1-2
size: NA
D: TRBD1
V: TRBV2
DNA: TGTGCCAGCAGCGAGATTGGGACAGGGGGTGGCTACACCTTC
CDR3: CASSEIGTGGGYTF

J: TRBJ1-5
size: NA
D: NA
V: TRBV5-1
DNA: TGCGCCAGCAGCTTGGTCCCGGGGAGCAATCAGCCCCAGCATTTT
CDR3: CASSLVPGSNQPQHF

J: TRBJ2-3
size: NA
D: TRBD1
V: TRBV30
DNA: TGTGCCTGGAGTCTCTCGACAGGGGCCTATGGCACAGATACGCAGTATTTT
CDR3: CAWSLSTGAYGTDTQYF

J: TRBJ1-2
size: few
D: TRBD1
V: TRBV2
DNA: TGTGCCAGCAGTCCGAGGGGGCGCGTTATGGGCTACACCTTC
CDR3: CASSPRGRVMGYTF

J: TRBJ2-2
size: NA
D: NA
V: TRBV21-1
DNA: TGTGCCAGCAGCAAGGGGCAGAACACCGGGGAGCTGTTTTTT
CDR3: CASSKGQNTGELFF

J: TRBJ2-1
size: few
D: NA
V: TRBV7-9
DNA: TGTGCCAGCAGCTTAGGTGGGCCTTCCTCCTACAATGAGCAGTTCTTC
CDR3: CASSLGGPSSYNEQFF

J: TRBJ2-2
size: NA
D: TRBD2
V: TRBV4-3
DNA: TGCGCCAGCAGCCAAGCGGGGGGGCAGAGCGGGGAGCTGTTTTTT
CDR3: CASSQAGGQSGELFF